One sample yielded the 14 T cell receptor beta chains listed below, sequenced in a study of CD8 T cells in ankylosing spondylitis. TCRdb fed the 5' RACE reads into MiXCR, producing one record per CDR3 protein. This table holds fewer than 250,000 distinct CDR3 sequences, about 10% found once. Specimen: blood, either unsorted or a sorted T cell fraction (not recorded which). These TCRs come from a male donor with ankylosing spondylitis or in good health (not recorded which).

This clonotype occurred many times. DNA for the CDR3: TGCAGCGTGGGTGTCCTAGCGGGCGTCTACGAGCAGTACTTC. Its protein product is CSVGVLAGVYEQYF. The chain links TRBV29-1 to TRBJ2-7; 8 bases align to TRBD2. CDR3 length: 14 residues. V was pared by 6 bases and J by 3 bases, with 10 bases of the junction left unmatched. Germline loops: CDR1 SQVTM, CDR2 ANQGSEA.

This clonotype was counted at least ten times. The chain carries TRBV18 and TRBJ2-1, with 7 bases aligning to TRBD1. The CDR3 extends over 14 amino acids. With V trimmed by 8 bases and J by 2 bases, 6 bases remained unmatched. Germline V gene lookup returns CDR1 KGHSH and CDR2 LQKENI. The CDR3: CASRKTGPYNEQFF. The CDR3 DNA is TGTGCCAGCAGGAAGACAGGGCCCTACAATGAGCAGTTCTTC. Filled out from reference TRBV18 and TRBJ2-1, the complete variable domain reads NAGVMQNPRHLVRRRGQEARLRCSPMKGHSHVYWYRQLPEEGLKFMVYLQKENIIDESGMPKERFSAEFPKEGPSILRIQQVVRGDSAAYFCASRKTGPYNEQFFGPGTRLTVL.

This clonotype was recorded at least ten times. The CDR3 loop is CASSVDVAGRETQYF. In nucleotides, the CDR3 is TGTGCCAGCAGCGTAGATGTAGCGGGGAGAGAGACCCAGTACTTC. The chain recombines TRBV9 with TRBJ2-5; TRBD2 aligns across 8 bases. CDR3 length: 15 residues. Germline V CDR1 and CDR2: SGDLS, YYNGEE. V lost 0 bases and J lost 4; bases outside the gene matches: 5.

This clonotype was counted many times. The chain combines TRBV20-1 with TRBJ2-3; D assignment may be TRBD1 or TRBD2 (6 bases each). V gave up 3 bases and J gave up 0 bases, with 16 bases separating them. This CDR3 spans 16 amino acids. Germline V gene lookup returns CDR1 DFQATT and CDR2 SNEGSKA (reference sequence). The CDR3 coding sequence is TGCAGTGCTAGGCGCGCCACCGGGGGCAGCACAGATACGCAGTATTTT. Its translation is CSARRATGGSTDTQYF.

The chain combines TRBV20-1 with TRBJ2-1; TRBD2 is a possible D gene (5 bases). From germline, CDR1 is DFQATT and CDR2 SNEGSKA (reference sequence). The CDR3 has 13 amino acids. CDR3 loop: CGGYSTEENEQFF. CDR3 bases: TGCGGAGGATACTCGACGGAAGAAAATGAGCAGTTCTTC.

This clonotype was recorded at least ten times. This chain uses TRBV6-2 or TRBV6-3 with TRBJ1-5, with 8 nucleotides matching TRBD1. The CDR3 loop spans 15 amino acids. V shed 5 bases and J 7 bases; nucleotides not matched to a gene: 10. Per germline, CDR1 MNHEY and CDR2 SVGEGT. CDR3 bases: TGTGCCAGCAGTCCCTGGACAGGGTTTATCCAGCCCCAGCATTTT. This codes for CASSPWTGFIQPQHF.

Details on this clonotype: Mismatch with germline at one junction end may stem from a read error. This chain joins TRBV4-1 and TRBJ1-1; tentative D call: TRBD1 (6 bases). Germline lookup yields CDR1 MGHRA and CDR2 YSYEKL. The CDR3 is 15 residues long. The DNA for the CDR3 is TGCGCCAGCAGCCAAGGTGGGACACTGAACACTGAAACTTTCTTT. As protein: CASSQGGTLNTETFF.

The chain combines TRBV13 with TRBJ2-1; 10 bases align to TRBD2. Losses at the gene ends were 3 bases for V and 8 bases for J; bases not matched to a gene: 4. This CDR3 spans 14 amino acids. CDR1 and CDR2 from the germline V gene are PRHDT and FYEKMQ (reference sequence). CDR3 in amino acids: CASSFSGGRDEQFF. For the CDR3, the DNA is TGTGCCAGCAGCTTTAGCGGGGGGAGAGATGAGCAGTTCTTC.

This clonotype was picked up a small number of times. A much larger clonotype is one base distant, so this may be a read error. The chain combines TRBV11-2 with TRBJ2-1, with a weak D call TRBD1 (5 bases). Germline CDR1 reads SGHAT; CDR2 reads FQNNGV. CDR3 length equals 16 residues. In DNA form, the CDR3 reads TGTGCCACCAGCTTAGTCGGAACGGTAGGGGACAATGAGCAGTTCTTC. Translated, it gives CATSLVGTVGDNEQFF.

This clonotype was found many times. V usage is TRBV2 and J usage is TRBJ2-3; 14 bases line up with TRBD2. CDR1 is SNHLY and CDR2 is FYNNEI in the germline V gene. V dropped 6 bases and J dropped 3; count of bases not matched to a gene: 2. The CDR3 runs 15 residues. The CDR3 sequence is CASRRLAGGTDTQYF. Here the CDR3 DNA reads TGTGCCAGCAGAAGACTAGCGGGGGGGACAGATACGCAGTATTTT.

The rearrangement joins TRBV9 to TRBJ1-3, with D tentatively TRBD1 (5 bases). The CDR3 length is 16 residues. Per the germline V gene, CDR1 is SGDLS and CDR2 is YYNGEE. V was trimmed by 3 bases and J by 0 bases, leaving 13 bases between them. Here the CDR3 DNA reads TGTGCCAGCAGCGCGGAGGGACTGTTCTCTGGAAACACCATATATTTT. This encodes CASSAEGLFSGNTIYF.

There are many counts of this clonotype. The J gene is TRBJ2-3, the V gene TRBV7-2, with 8 positions matching TRBD2. Germline lookup yields CDR1 SGHTA and CDR2 FQGNSA. The V and J ends lost 5 bases and 6 bases, in that order; junction bases with no gene match: 13. The CDR3 sequence is 16 residues long. This chain's CDR3 is CASSRRDFGRGDTQYF. The CDR3 nucleotides are TGTGCCAGCAGCCGTCGGGACTTCGGGAGGGGGGATACGCAGTATTTT.

This clonotype was seen many times. V usage is TRBV12-3 or TRBV12-4 and J usage is TRBJ2-3, with 8 nucleotides matching TRBD1. The length of the CDR3 is 15 residues. V trimming: 7 bases; J trimming: 8 bases; junction bases outside the gene matches: 14. In DNA form, the CDR3 reads TGTGCCAGCAATCTAACCCCGGGACAGGCTAGTACGCAGTATTTT. Amino acid sequence: CASNLTPGQASTQYF.

There are many counts of this clonotype. The chain uses TRBV12-3 or TRBV12-4 and TRBJ2-5; TRBD1 aligns across 8 bases. CDR3 size: 14 residues. The J segment lost 2 bases and the V segment lost 4 bases, leaving 3 bases of the junction unmatched. Here the CDR3 reads CASSSRTGQETQYF. The CDR3 DNA is TGTGCCAGCAGTTCAAGGACAGGGCAAGAGACCCAGTACTTC.